This T cell receptor beta chain stems from a study of blood T cell repertoires in COVID-19. Sequenced by immunoSEQ multiplex PCR; TCRdb stores in-frame clones only, minus some. The data show around 150,000 clones, with roughly 83% seen just once and roughly 9.2% held by the top ten. V lost 1 base to trimming and J lost 8 bases, with 5 bases between them. Looked up from germline, CDR1 is LGHNA and CDR2 is YNFKEQ. The CDR3 has 12 amino acids. The TCR originated in a woman aged 80 or over with active or convalescent COVID-19. The sequencing sample was made of peripheral blood. This chain uses TRBV4-2 with TRBJ1-4; D is ambiguous. Here the CDR3 reads CASSQAGEKLFF. In DNA, the CDR3 is TGTGCCAGCAGCCAAGCGGGGGAAAAACTGTTTTTT.